Following are 19 T cell receptor beta chains from one sample sequenced in a study of blood T cell repertoires in COVID-19. Produced via immunoSEQ multiplex PCR; TCRdb's table is partial and in-frame only. The table has hundreds of thousands of clones, roughly nine tenths seen once. Sequencing used peripheral blood. The source of these receptors is a woman in her 30s with COVID-19, enrolled during active disease.

The genes are TRBV5-1 and TRBJ1-4, with 8 nucleotides matching TRBD1. Germline CDR1 and CDR2: SGHRS and YFSETQ. The CDR3 length is 15 residues. V dropped 2 bases and J dropped 4; count of bases not matched to a gene: 4. DNA of the CDR3: TGCGCCAGCAGCTTCGGACAGGGCAATAATGAAAAACTGTTTTTT. This sequence encodes CASSFGQGNNEKLFF.

CDR3 loop: CASSEDRVTNEKLFF. CDR3 coding DNA: TGTGCCAGCAGTGAGGACAGGGTGACTAATGAAAAACTGTTTTTT. J is TRBJ1-4 and V is TRBV2, with 8 bases lining up with TRBD1. CDR3 size: 15 residues. V trimming: 3 bases; J trimming: 2 bases; junction bases outside the gene matches: 2. Germline V gene data show CDR1 as SNHLY and CDR2 as FYNNEI.

The genes are TRBV6-2 or TRBV6-3 and TRBJ2-5; D is undetermined. The CDR3 is 15 amino acids. Trimming stripped 6 bases from V and 1 base from J, with 15 bases between. The germline V gene has CDR1 MNHEY and CDR2 SVGEGT. For the CDR3, the DNA is TGTGCCAGCAGCGCGGATTGGGTAGTCCAAGAGACCCAGTACTTC. This codes for CASSADWVVQETQYF.

The genes are TRBV27 and TRBJ1-6; D ambiguous. Germline CDR1 MNHEY, CDR2 SMNVEV (reference sequence). V gave up 6 bases and J gave up 3 bases, with 18 bases separating them. CDR3 length: 17 amino acids. This CDR3 is CASSPISSSGYNSPLHF. DNA of the CDR3: TGTGCCAGCAGCCCAATTTCTTCCTCGGGCTATAATTCACCCCTCCACTTT.

This chain connects TRBV4-1 to TRBJ2-5, with 11 bases matching TRBD2. CDR1 and CDR2 from the germline V gene are MGHRA and YSYEKL. V was clipped by 2 bases and J by 7 bases; unmatched bases: 3. The CDR3 extends over 14 amino acids. The CDR3 nucleotides read TGCGCCAGCAGCCAACTAGCGGGGGGAGTGACCCAGTACTTC. Amino acid sequence: CASSQLAGGVTQYF.

This rearrangement joins TRBV6-2 or TRBV6-3 to TRBJ1-2, with 7 bases aligning to TRBD1. The CDR3 is 15 residues long. Germline values: CDR1 MNHEY, CDR2 SVGEGT. Trimming at V came to 5 bases and at J to 4 bases, leaving 10 bases not matched to a gene. CDR3 bases: TGTGCCAGCAGTCCGCCGGGACAGAACCTCTATGGCTACACCTTC. Protein: CASSPPGQNLYGYTF.

CDR3 sequence: CSVDWASGGSYNEQFF. The DNA for the CDR3 is TGCAGCGTTGATTGGGCTAGCGGGGGCTCCTACAATGAGCAGTTCTTC. V usage is TRBV29-1 and J usage is TRBJ2-1; 10 nucleotides align to TRBD2. Looked up from germline, CDR1 is SQVTM and CDR2 is ANQGSEA. The CDR3 sequence is 16 residues long. The V segment lost 3 bases and the J segment 0 bases; nucleotides outside the gene matches: 5.

This chain uses TRBV6-2 or TRBV6-3 with TRBJ1-1; D is possibly TRBD1 (5 bases). The CDR3 loop spans 14 amino acids. Trimming took 5 bases from V and 3 from J, leaving 13 bases between them. Looked up from germline, CDR1 is MNHEY and CDR2 is SVGEGT. The CDR3 DNA reads TGTGCCAGCAGTAAAATCTGGGGGGACACTGAAGCTTTCTTT. The encoded protein is CASSKIWGDTEAFF.

The rearrangement uses TRBV27 and TRBJ2-7, with 7 positions matching TRBD1. Germline V gene data show CDR1 as MNHEY and CDR2 as SMNVEV (reference sequence). V lost 1 base and J lost 7; bases outside the gene matches: 10. The CDR3 runs to 15 residues. The CDR3 sequence is CASSLLGGGFSEQYF. The CDR3 region has the DNA TGTGCCAGCAGTTTATTAGGGGGCGGTTTTTCTGAGCAGTACTTC.

The rearrangement joins TRBV5-1 to TRBJ1-2; D remains ambiguous. The ends were cut back, 0 bases at V and 3 bases at J, with 15 bases in the middle. The CDR3 has 16 amino acids. Germline V gene lookup returns CDR1 SGHRS and CDR2 YFSETQ. The CDR3 protein is CASSLERGISDYGYTF. The CDR3 region has the DNA TGCGCCAGCAGCTTGGAACGGGGTATCTCCGACTATGGCTACACCTTC. Full variable domain (rest looked up from reference TRBV5-1 and TRBJ1-2): KAGVTQTPRYLIKTRGQQVTLSCSPISGHRSVSWYQQTPGQGLQFLFEYFSETQRNKGNFPGRFSGRQFSNSRSEMNVSTLELGDSALYLCASSLERGISDYGYTFGSGTRLTVV.

The V call is TRBV6-5, the J call TRBJ1-3; D is undetermined. Per germline, CDR1 MNHEY and CDR2 SVGAGI. The CDR3 runs to 15 residues. Trimming took off 7 bases at V and 0 bases at J, with 13 bases between the two ends. CDR3 loop: CASTTRGASGNTIYF. The CDR3 nucleotides are TGTGCCAGCACCACTCGAGGCGCCTCTGGAAACACCATATATTTT.

The gene calls are TRBV19 and TRBJ2-2, with TRBD2 matching 7 bases. Unmatched junction bases numbered 5, after V lost 6 bases and J lost 4 bases. Germline V CDR1 and CDR2: LNHDA, SQIVND (reference sequence). The CDR3 totals 14 residues. The CDR3, as DNA: TGTGCCAGTAGGGGCGGGAGATCCACCGGGGAGCTGTTTTTT. As protein: CASRGGRSTGELFF.

The chain joins TRBV12-3 or TRBV12-4 to TRBJ1-1, with D possibly being TRBD1 (6 bases). Trimming took 6 bases from V and 4 from J, leaving 12 bases between them. The CDR3 consists of 13 residues. CDR3: CASSVGGLTEAFF. The CDR3 region has the DNA TGTGCCAGCAGCGTGGGGGGGCTCACTGAAGCTTTCTTT.

This clone was seen only a few times. CDR3 nucleotides: TGTGCCAGCAGCGGGGGACACCCCGGTCAGCCCCAGCATTTT. This translates into CASSGGHPGQPQHF. The chain links TRBV9 to TRBJ1-5; TRBD1 might be the D (6 bases). Looked up from germline, CDR1 is SGDLS and CDR2 is YYNGEE. V was trimmed by 3 bases and J by 6 bases, leaving 13 bases between them. The length of the CDR3 is 14 residues.

This chain uses TRBV27 with TRBJ2-7; the D is unclear. The germline V gene encodes CDR1 MNHEY and CDR2 SMNVEV (reference sequence). Trimming removed 1 base from V and 3 bases from J, with 10 bases in between. CDR3 length: 14 amino acids. The CDR3 sequence is CASSLYPGDYEQYF. The CDR3 nucleotides are TGTGCCAGCAGTTTATACCCCGGAGACTACGAGCAGTACTTC.

The chain employs TRBV28 and TRBJ2-1; D may be TRBD2 (5 bases). CDR1 is MDHEN and CDR2 is SYDVKM in the germline V gene. CDR3 length equals 16 residues. Trimming removed 5 bases at V and 0 bases at J, with 14 bases between. CDR3 DNA: TGTGCCAGCAGTGGCCGACGGGGAAGCTCCTACAATGAGCAGTTCTTC. It specifies CASSGRRGSSYNEQFF. The variable domain in full, with the rest retrieved from reference TRBV28 and TRBJ2-1, is DVKVTQSSRYLVKRTGEKVFLECVQDMDHENMFWYRQDPGLGLRLIYFSYDVKMKEKGDIPEGYSVSREKKERFSLILESASTNQTSMYLCASSGRRGSSYNEQFFGPGTRLTVL.

The chain is built from TRBV29-1 and TRBJ2-3, with 15 bases matching TRBD2. The CDR3 loop spans 16 amino acids. V was pared by 5 bases and J by 13 bases, with 16 bases of the junction left unmatched. Germline lookup yields CDR1 SQVTM and CDR2 ANQGSEA. CDR3 protein: CSVQLSPGLAGGWEYF. As DNA, the CDR3 is TGCAGCGTTCAACTCTCCCCGGGACTAGCGGGAGGATGGGAGTATTTT.

The gene calls are TRBV7-2 and TRBJ2-7; D is uncertain. Germline CDR1 and CDR2: SGHTA and FQGNSA. This CDR3 is built from 13 residues. Trimming left V 1 base short and J 6 bases short, with 10 bases between. The CDR3 here is CASSLDTTGEQYV. As DNA, the CDR3 is TGTGCCAGCAGCTTAGACACTACGGGCGAGCAGTACGTC.

The chain recombines TRBV5-6 with TRBJ2-3, with D possibly TRBD1 on 7 matching bases. This CDR3 is built from 12 residues. Germline values: CDR1 SGHDT, CDR2 YYEEEE. The V end was cut by 4 bases, the J end by 9 bases, with 12 bases between. CDR3 DNA sequence: TGTGCCAGCAGCCTGACAGGGAGGACGCAGTATTTT. It is translated as CASSLTGRTQYF.